The rows below give T cell receptor beta chains drawn from one sample of a study of CD8+CD57+ T cells in acquired aplastic anemia. MiXCR, applied by TCRdb to the reads, yields one record per CDR3 protein. Found here are roughly 180,000 distinct CDR3 sequences, 40% to 55% of them singletons; the top ten hold roughly 3%. The sample was sorted CD4+, CD8+, or CD8+CD57+ T cells (not recorded which) from PBMCs. Receptor source: a human donor in good health. The CDR3 runs from the conserved cysteine through the conserved F or W. A D gene is named only where the DNA matches it firmly. Clone size is not always given. Where it is, it says once, few, many or a class for expanded clones.

J: TRBJ2-7
size: many
D: TRBD2
V: TRBV5-1
CDR3: CASSGLAGGNEQYF
DNA: TGCGCCAGCAGCGGACTAGCGGGAGGGAACGAGCAGTACTTC

J: TRBJ2-1
size: -
D: TRBD2
V: TRBV10-3
CDR3: CAIMAGGGNEQFF
DNA: TGTGCCATCATGGCGGGAGGGGGAAATGAGCAGTTCTTC

J: TRBJ1-1
size: -
D: -
V: TRBV10-3
CDR3: CAISEGAVEAFF
DNA: TGTGCCATCAGTGAGGGGGCAGTTGAAGCTTTCTTT

J: TRBJ2-7
size: -
D: -
V: TRBV19
CDR3: CASSTGGNSYEQYF
DNA: TGTGCCAGTAGTACCGGTGGCAACTCCTACGAGCAGTACTTC

J: TRBJ2-6
size: many
D: -
V: TRBV19
CDR3: CASSPTGQTFLSFSGANVLTF
DNA: TGTGCCAGTAGCCCTACCGGACAGACCTTCCTATCTTTCTCTGGGGCCAACGTCCTGACTTTC

J: TRBJ1-5
size: -
D: -
V: TRBV15
CDR3: CATSGDVQNQPQHF
DNA: TGTGCCACCAGCGGAGACGTCCAGAATCAGCCCCAGCATTTT

J: TRBJ1-1
size: few
D: TRBD1
V: TRBV19
CDR3: CASSIRGQLNTEAFF
DNA: TGTGCCAGTAGTATAAGGGGACAGCTGAACACTGAAGCTTTCTTT

J: TRBJ1-5
size: many
D: -
V: TRBV12-3/TRBV12-4
CDR3: CASSLSPGPSQPQHF
DNA: TGTGCCAGCAGTTTAAGCCCAGGCCCTAGTCAGCCCCAGCATTTT

J: TRBJ1-1
size: -
D: TRBD1
V: TRBV2
CDR3: CARAPRGRGEAFF
DNA: TGTGCCAGAGCACCCAGGGGGCGCGGTGAAGCTTTCTTT

J: TRBJ2-7
size: few
D: TRBD2
V: TRBV6-1
CDR3: CASRGGYGLDSYEQYF
DNA: TGTGCCAGCCGGGGGGGGTATGGGCTGGACTCCTACGAGCAGTACTTC

J: TRBJ1-1
size: many
D: TRBD1
V: TRBV20-1
CDR3: CSAMDRGEFEAFF
DNA: TGCAGTGCGATGGACAGGGGCGAGTTTGAAGCTTTCTTT

J: TRBJ2-2
size: -
D: -
V: TRBV5-8
CDR3: CASSLAHLGTGELFF
DNA: TGTGCCAGCAGCTTGGCCCACCTGGGTACCGGGGAGCTGTTTTTT

J: TRBJ2-1
size: many
D: TRBD1
V: TRBV6-1
CDR3: CASSGDRGAANEQFF
DNA: TGTGCCAGCAGTGGGGACAGGGGAGCCGCCAATGAGCAGTTCTTC

J: TRBJ1-6
size: few
D: TRBD1
V: TRBV10-3
CDR3: CAIGGTGDSPLHF
DNA: TGTGCCATCGGCGGGACAGGGGATTCACCCCTCCACTTT

J: TRBJ1-1
size: -
D: TRBD1
V: TRBV19
CDR3: CASSTTGVGNTEAFF
DNA: TGTGCCAGTAGTACCACAGGGGTCGGGAACACTGAAGCTTTCTTT

J: TRBJ2-1
size: -
D: TRBD2
V: TRBV7-2
CDR3: CASGHPGGNEQFF
DNA: TGTGCCAGCGGGCACCCGGGGGGCAATGAGCAGTTCTTC

J: TRBJ1-2
size: few
D: -
V: TRBV10-3
CDR3: CASSEVGHTYGYIF
DNA: TGTGCCAGCAGTGAAGTAGGGCATACCTATGGCTACATCTTC

J: TRBJ2-3
size: -
D: -
V: TRBV7-6
CDR3: CASSAPNTDTQYF
DNA: TGTGCCAGCAGCGCCCCTAACACAGATACGCAGTATTTT

J: TRBJ2-7
size: many
D: -
V: TRBV5-6
CDR3: CASSLGSGQAYEQYF
DNA: TGTGCCAGCAGCTTGGGCTCGGGACAAGCCTACGAGCAGTACTTC

J: TRBJ1-1
size: -
D: -
V: TRBV29-1
CDR3: CSVKEDREAFF
DNA: TGCAGCGTCAAAGAGGACAGAGAAGCTTTCTTT

J: TRBJ1-1
size: -
D: -
V: TRBV7-7
CDR3: CASSLDRGYTEAFF
DNA: TGTGCTAGCAGCTTAGATCGGGGGTACACTGAAGCTTTCTTT

J: TRBJ1-1
size: many
D: -
V: TRBV12-3/TRBV12-4
CDR3: CATQGGTRTEAFF
DNA: TGTGCCACCCAAGGAGGGACTAGGACTGAAGCTTTCTTT

J: TRBJ2-3
size: -
D: -
V: TRBV7-9
CDR3: CASSLPGHF
DNA: TGTGCCAGCAGCTTACCGGGACATTTT

J: TRBJ2-1
size: -
D: -
V: TRBV14
CDR3: CASSQVAFSSYNEQFF
DNA: TGTGCCAGCAGCCAAGTAGCATTTAGCTCCTACAATGAGCAGTTCTTC

J: TRBJ1-1
size: once
D: -
V: TRBV29-1
CDR3: CSVERDQNTEAFF
DNA: TGCAGCGTTGAACGGGACCAGAACACTGAAGCTTTCTTT

J: TRBJ2-3
size: many
D: -
V: TRBV9
CDR3: CASSVGGGPSTDTQYF
DNA: TGTGCCAGCAGCGTAGGGGGGGGGCCGAGCACAGATACGCAGTATTTT

J: TRBJ2-7
size: few
D: -
V: TRBV30
CDR3: CAWSVPRGPQYF
DNA: TGTGCCTGGAGTGTACCAAGGGGCCCACAGTACTTC

J: TRBJ1-1
size: -
D: -
V: TRBV20-1
CDR3: CSAWTVEAFF
DNA: TGCAGTGCGTGGACGGTTGAAGCTTTCTTT

J: TRBJ1-5
size: -
D: -
V: TRBV7-9
CDR3: CASSKTGSNQPQHF
DNA: TGTGCCAGCAGCAAGACAGGAAGCAATCAGCCCCAGCATTTT

J: TRBJ2-3
size: -
D: -
V: TRBV7-8
CDR3: CASTRKGRSTQYF
DNA: TGTGCCAGCACCCGGAAGGGGCGGTCTACGCAGTATTTT

J: TRBJ2-7
size: few
D: TRBD1
V: TRBV29-1
CDR3: CSVLTGFGYEQYF
DNA: TGCAGCGTGTTGACAGGGTTTGGGTACGAGCAGTACTTC

J: TRBJ2-2
size: few
D: -
V: TRBV10-2
CDR3: CASSESAGIGELFF
DNA: TGCGCCAGCAGTGAGTCAGCAGGGATCGGGGAGCTGTTTTTT

J: TRBJ1-5
size: -
D: TRBD1
V: TRBV28
CDR3: CASSLMTGGSNQPQHF
DNA: TGTGCCAGCAGTCTGATGACAGGGGGTAGCAATCAGCCCCAGCATTTT

J: TRBJ2-7
size: -
D: -
V: TRBV7-2
CDR3: CASSPSKYEQYF
DNA: TGTGCCAGCAGCCCGTCGAAATACGAGCAGTACTTC

J: TRBJ1-2
size: -
D: -
V: TRBV2
CDR3: CASSEGADSYGYTF
DNA: TGTGCCAGCAGTGAAGGGGCAGACTCCTATGGCTACACCTTC

J: TRBJ1-2
size: -
D: -
V: TRBV2
CDR3: CASSPEGGGGGYTF
DNA: TGTGCCAGCAGCCCCGAGGGGGGAGGTGGTGGCTACACCTTC

J: TRBJ1-2
size: -
D: TRBD1
V: TRBV2
CDR3: CASSSKQGNYGYTF
DNA: TGTGCCAGCAGTAGTAAACAGGGGAACTATGGCTACACCTTC